This TCR beta chain was profiled in a study of shared clonotypes between healthy human individuals. The overall study: Three plates were used per donor for CD4 naive, three for CD4 memory, two for CD8 naive and one for CD8 memory.

The germline V gene has CDR1 SNHLY and CDR2 FYNNEI. CDR3 size: 11 residues. The V end lost 6 bases, the J end lost 5 bases, and 7 bases lay between the germline ends. The data were produced by immunoSEQ multiplex PCR, yet TCRdb's version contains in-frame clones alone and is incomplete. The sample includes fewer than 2.5 million clones, roughly 93% of them seen just once. This clonotype was sampled from a man in his late teens or twenties in good health. Some clones in this sample may be carry-over from other donors' samples. Sequenced sample: naive CD4+ T cells from PBMCs. Regarding subset: CD45RA+ positively selected. V usage is TRBV2 and J usage is TRBJ2-5; D is ambiguous. The CDR3 nucleotides are TGTGCCAGCAGGTTATTGGAGACCCAGTACTTC. Its protein is CASRLLETQYF.